Following are 12 T cell receptor beta chains from one sample sequenced in a study of blood T cell repertoires in COVID-19. The protocol was immunoSEQ multiplex PCR, while the TCRdb copy is restricted to in-frame clones and leaves out a portion. The sample lists 70,000 or so clones, around 84% seen once, with approximately 4.2% in the top ten. The sample was peripheral blood. These receptors were obtained from a man aged 45-60 years with acute or convalescent COVID-19.

The chain combines TRBV18 with TRBJ2-3, with D perhaps TRBD2 (6 bases). The CDR3 contains 16 residues. Trimming removed 2 bases from V and 2 bases from J, with 14 bases in between. Germline CDR1 reads KGHSH; CDR2 reads LQKENI. The CDR3 spells CASSPTYSGITDTQYF. DNA of the CDR3: TGTGCCAGCTCACCAACCTATAGCGGAATCACAGATACGCAGTATTTT.

The J gene is TRBJ2-1, the V gene TRBV5-1; possible D gene TRBD2, 6 bases. CDR3 size: 15 residues. Germline V gives CDR1 SGHRS, CDR2 YFSETQ. Trimming cost V 8 bases and J 0 bases, with 15 bases left between them. CDR3 residues: CASTRLGSSYNEQFF. The CDR3 DNA reads TGCGCCAGTACGCGGCTCGGGAGCTCCTACAATGAGCAGTTCTTC.

The rearrangement uses TRBV20-1 and TRBJ1-2; TRBD1 is a possible D gene (5 bases). Germline CDR1 and CDR2: DFQATT and SNEGSKA (reference sequence). The CDR3 runs 14 residues. V lost 3 bases and J 3 bases, leaving 14 bases between the germline ends. The DNA of the CDR3 is TGCAGTGCTAGTTCACAGGCGAGTTACTATGGCTACACCTTC. Encoded protein: CSASSQASYYGYTF.

This clone was seen only once. This sequence joins TRBV2 and TRBJ1-4, with 10 nucleotides matching TRBD1. The CDR3 runs 17 residues. The ends lost 9 bases at V and 0 bases at J; junction bases unmatched: 10. CDR1 SNHLY and CDR2 FYNNEI come from the germline V gene. The CDR3 reads CAREQRQGAATNEKLFF. In DNA, the CDR3 is TGTGCCAGGGAGCAGCGACAGGGGGCTGCAACTAATGAAAAACTGTTTTTT.

The chain has TRBV3-1 (or the pseudogene TRBV3-2) and TRBJ1-4; TRBD1 aligns across 10 bases. The CDR3 runs 15 residues. Germline V gives CDR1 LGHDT, CDR2 YNNKEL (reference sequence). With V trimmed by 2 bases and J by 8 bases, 5 bases remained unmatched. CDR3 protein: CASSQSDRGGEKLFF. The DNA of the CDR3 is TGTGCCAGCAGCCAATCGGACAGGGGGGGAGAAAAACTGTTTTTT.

The rearrangement uses TRBV11-2 and TRBJ2-1; 10 nucleotides line up with TRBD2. Germline CDR1 SGHAT, CDR2 FQNNGV. Unmatched junction bases numbered 5, after V lost 5 bases and J lost 4 bases. The CDR3 length is 15 residues. CDR3 in amino acids: CASSPSGGAYNEQFF. The CDR3 nucleotides are TGTGCCAGCAGCCCAAGCGGGGGGGCATACAATGAGCAGTTCTTC.

This rearrangement joins TRBV6-5 to TRBJ1-2, with D possibly being TRBD1 (5 bases). V was shortened by 0 bases and J by 7 bases, with 15 bases between the two germline ends. The CDR3 is 15 amino acids. Germline V lookup: CDR1 MNHEY, CDR2 SVGAGI. The CDR3 region is CASSYSIRGAIGYTF. The CDR3 coding sequence is TGTGCCAGCAGTTACTCGATACGTGGGGCCATTGGCTACACCTTC.

The chain links TRBV28 to TRBJ1-2; the match to TRBD1 covers 11 bases. V was pared by 7 bases and J by 6 bases, with 16 bases of the junction left unmatched. The germline gives CDR1 MDHEN, CDR2 SYDVKM. CDR3 length: 17 residues. The CDR3 protein is CASILLAPGQGVHGYTF. CDR3 DNA sequence: TGTGCCAGCATCCTCCTAGCCCCGGGACAGGGGGTGCATGGCTACACCTTC.

In regard to this clone: At the DNA level, this CDR3 is encoded by other sequences in the same sample as well. The chain has TRBV30 and TRBJ1-3; D is unresolved. This CDR3 region has 13 residues. Germline CDR1 reads GTSNPN; CDR2 reads SVGIG (reference sequence). Between the trimmed V and J ends, which lost 2 bases and 2 bases, there was a span of 7 bases. CDR3 in amino acids: CAWSTGTGNTIYF. Here the CDR3 DNA reads TGTGCCTGGAGTACGGGGACTGGAAACACCATATATTTT.

V and J are TRBV11-2 and TRBJ1-1; the D gene is possibly TRBD1 (6 bases). Trimming shortened V by 4 bases and J by 1 base, and 13 bases separated the two germline ends. This CDR3 has 15 amino acids. The germline V gene has CDR1 SGHAT and CDR2 FQNNGV. The CDR3 sequence: CASSSHRQENTEAFF. As DNA, the CDR3 is TGTGCCAGCAGCTCCCATAGACAGGAGAACACTGAAGCTTTCTTT.

This clone was observed once. V usage is TRBV5-6 and J usage is TRBJ2-5; D is ambiguous. The CDR3 extends over 14 amino acids. Germline V gene sequence: CDR1 SGHDT, CDR2 YYEEEE. Trimming took 0 bases from V and 1 from J, leaving 7 bases between them. This CDR3 reads CASSLGYSQETQYF. CDR3 nucleotides: TGTGCCAGCAGCTTGGGGTACTCCCAAGAGACCCAGTACTTC. The full variable domain, rest sourced from reference TRBV5-6 and TRBJ2-5, is DAGVTQSPTHLIKTRGQQVTLRCSPKSGHDTVSWYQQALGQGPQFIFQYYEEEERQRGNFPDRFSGHQFPNYSSELNVNALLLGDSALYLCASSLGYSQETQYFGPGTRLLVL.

The gene calls are TRBV19 and TRBJ1-1; TRBD1 matches at 8 bases. The CDR3 consists of 18 residues. The V and J ends lost 7 bases and 0 bases, in that order; junction bases with no gene match: 16. Germline CDR1 and CDR2: LNHDA and SQIVND (reference sequence). CDR3 sequence reads: CASIPPRQGKWMNTEAFF. The CDR3 DNA reads TGTGCCAGTATTCCTCCCAGACAGGGGAAGTGGATGAACACTGAAGCTTTCTTT.